This T cell receptor (beta chain) was captured by sequencing in a study of shared clonotypes between healthy human individuals. Study overall: A few men and two women, aged 18 to 49, were donors.

Sequenced by immunoSEQ multiplex PCR; TCRdb stores in-frame clones only, minus some. The profile shows approximately 2,300,000 clones, roughly 92% of them singletons. Germline CDR1 SGHRS, CDR2 YFSETQ. The length of the CDR3 is 16 residues. V dropped 2 bases and J dropped 2; count of bases not matched to a gene: 5. V gene TRBV5-1 combines with J gene TRBJ2-5; the match to TRBD1 covers 11 bases. This TCR came from a man in his late teens or twenties in good health. Some clones in this sample may be carry-over from other donors' samples. Input material: naive CD4+ T cells from PBMCs. The subset: CD45RA+ positively selected. CDR3 nucleotide sequence: TGCGCCAGCAGCTTTTCGGGGACAGGGGGTCAAGAGACCCAGTACTTC. This sequence encodes CASSFSGTGGQETQYF.